A single sample is the source of the 23 T cell receptor beta chains below, sequenced in a study of T-cell memory formation after mild COVID-19. TCRdb re-derived calls from the 5' RACE reads in MiXCR, one entry per CDR3 protein. The repertoire consists of around 310,000 distinct CDR3 sequences, with roughly 19% occurring once and the leading ten covering approximately 22%. Sequenced input: PBMCs or a T cell subset sorted from them (not recorded which). The receptors stem from a man aged 18 to 29 who had mild COVID-19 (a few samples of this study predate the infection). Cell type and time point are not known.

This clonotype was seen repeatedly, ten times or more. This chain connects TRBV7-2 to TRBJ2-1, with 9 bases lining up with TRBD1. This CDR3 has 15 amino acids. The V and J ends lost 1 base and 3 bases, in that order; junction bases with no gene match: 1. Germline values: CDR1 SGHTA, CDR2 FQGNSA. CDR3 amino acids: CASSLGTGVYNEQFF. CDR3 in DNA: TGTGCCAGCAGCTTAGGGACAGGGGTCTACAATGAGCAGTTCTTC.

The V and J genes are TRBV18 and TRBJ2-5; 8 positions agree with TRBD1. Trimming removed 4 bases from V and 9 bases from J; junction bases left unmatched: 4. There are 12 residues in the CDR3. Germline assignment: CDR1 KGHSH and CDR2 LQKENI. The CDR3 bases are TGTGCCAGCTCACGAGACAGGGGTCCCCAGTACTTC. Translated, it gives CASSRDRGPQYF.

This clonotype was detected a few times. The chain has TRBV2 and TRBJ2-5, with 9 bases identical to TRBD1. The CDR3 consists of 18 residues. The trim removed 6 bases at V and 7 bases at J, leaving 21 bases unmatched. The germline V gene has CDR1 SNHLY and CDR2 FYNNEI. DNA for the CDR3: TGTGCCAGCAGAAAGACAGGGGGGGACCCAGTACTCCGCGGGACCCAGTACTTC. This translates into CASRKTGGDPVLRGTQYF.

The table lists this clonotype with a few counts. V and J are TRBV14 and TRBJ1-1, with D hard to call. Germline CDR1 and CDR2: SGHDN and FVKESK. This CDR3 is 11 amino acids long. The ends were cut back, 3 bases at V and 12 bases at J, with 11 bases in the middle. The chain's CDR3 is CASSQGGIPFF. DNA of the CDR3: TGTGCCAGCAGCCAGGGTGGGATACCTTTCTTT.

This chain joins TRBV5-1 and TRBJ2-6; 11 bases fit TRBD1. CDR1 is SGHRS, CDR2 YFSETQ, per germline. J gave up 1 base and V 0 bases, and 9 bases lay outside the gene matches. CDR3 size: 20 residues. CDR3 sequence (DNA): TGCGCCAGCAGCTTGGAAGGACAGGGGGCGCGGTGGTCTGGGGCCAACGTCCTGACTTTC. Translating it yields CASSLEGQGARWSGANVLTF.

The V call is TRBV7-8, the J call TRBJ1-2; TRBD1 aligns across 7 bases. V shed 1 base, J shed 8 bases, and the junction held 4 bases outside the gene matches. Germline CDR1 is SGHVS and CDR2 is FQNEAQ. The CDR3 runs 13 residues. Here the CDR3 reads CASSLVDRVGYTF. DNA of the CDR3: TGTGCCAGCAGCTTAGTCGACAGGGTCGGCTACACCTTC.

The chain uses TRBV4-3 and TRBJ1-5; D remains ambiguous. This CDR3 is 15 amino acids long. The germline gives CDR1 LGHNA, CDR2 YSLEER. V lost 1 base to trimming and J lost 6 bases, with 13 bases between them. The CDR3 sequence: CASSQAWGNVQPQHF. The DNA of the CDR3 is TGCGCCAGCAGCCAAGCTTGGGGAAACGTTCAGCCCCAGCATTTT.

In its sample, this clonotype was seen a few times. CDR3 sequence: CASSLDRNGGYTF. CDR3 DNA: TGTGCCAGCAGCTTAGACAGAAATGGGGGCTACACCTTC. V usage is TRBV7-6 and J usage is TRBJ1-2; no definite D call. Trimming left V 1 base short and J 8 bases short, with 11 bases between. The CDR3 totals 13 residues. Per germline, CDR1 SGHVS and CDR2 FNYEAQ.

This clonotype has a handful of counts. The rearrangement uses TRBV12-3 or TRBV12-4 and TRBJ2-7, with D perhaps being TRBD1 or TRBD2 (5 bases each). The CDR3 consists of 13 residues. V lost 7 bases to trimming and J lost 2 bases, with 12 bases between them. The CDR3: CASKSGTTYEQYF. The CDR3 DNA reads TGTGCCAGCAAATCAGGGACGACCTACGAGCAGTACTTC.

The chain employs TRBV9 and TRBJ2-7, with D unresolved. CDR1 is SGDLS and CDR2 is YYNGEE in the germline V gene. The CDR3 runs to 12 residues. V lost 6 bases to trimming and J lost 4 bases, with 11 bases between them. CDR3 sequence: CASTQKIYEQYF. The CDR3 coding sequence is TGTGCCAGCACACAGAAGATTTACGAGCAGTACTTC.

V and J are TRBV11-2 and TRBJ2-7; D not resolved. This CDR3 region has 14 residues. The V end lost 0 bases, the J end lost 1 base, and 7 bases lay between the germline ends. Germline CDR1 reads SGHAT; CDR2 reads FQNNGV. The CDR3 region is CASSLEPGSYEQYV. The CDR3 coding sequence is TGTGCCAGCAGCTTAGAACCGGGTTCCTACGAGCAGTACGTC.

The chain combines TRBV20-1 with TRBJ2-3; 8 nucleotides line up with TRBD1. CDR3 length equals 14 residues. CDR1 is DFQATT and CDR2 is SNEGSKA in the germline V gene (reference sequence). After removal of 6 bases from V and 4 bases from J, the junction contained 9 bases not matched to a gene. The CDR3 reads CSATTGDFADTQYF. In DNA form, the CDR3 reads TGCAGTGCGACGACAGGGGACTTTGCAGATACGCAGTATTTT.

The chain carries TRBV20-1 and TRBJ2-7; 11 positions agree with TRBD1. The V gene end was trimmed by 4 bases and the J gene end by 1 base; junction bases not matched to a gene: 6. Germline assignment: CDR1 DFQATT and CDR2 SNEGSKA (reference sequence). The CDR3 has 15 amino acids. CDR3 region: CSAIAGTGGSYEQYV. The CDR3 DNA sequence: TGCAGTGCTATCGCCGGGACAGGGGGGTCCTACGAGCAGTACGTC.

This clonotype was seen repeatedly, ten times or more. The chain couples TRBV12-3 or TRBV12-4 to TRBJ1-2, with D maybe TRBD1 (6 bases). Trimming cost V 6 bases and J 1 base, with 9 bases left between them. The CDR3 consists of 13 residues. The CDR3 bases are TGTGCCAGCAGCCCGGACAGTAACTATGGCTACACCTTC. This codes for CASSPDSNYGYTF.

This clonotype was detected only a few times. The V gene is TRBV5-1, the J gene TRBJ2-3; TRBD1 agrees at 10 bases. This CDR3 spans 16 amino acids. V shed 4 bases and J 2 bases; nucleotides not matched to a gene: 7. Germline loops: CDR1 SGHRS, CDR2 YFSETQ. As DNA, the CDR3 is TGCGCCAGCAGCCTGTCAGGGACAGGGGACACAGATACGCAGTATTTT. It translates to CASSLSGTGDTDTQYF.

This chain's CDR3 is CSARDQGTALGTDTQYF. The CDR3 bases are TGCAGTGCTAGAGATCAAGGGACAGCCCTGGGCACAGATACGCAGTATTTT. This sequence joins TRBV20-1 and TRBJ2-3, with 7 bases identical to TRBD1. This CDR3 region has 17 residues. From germline, CDR1 is DFQATT and CDR2 SNEGSKA (reference sequence). Trimming removed 0 bases from V and 1 base from J; junction bases left unmatched: 10.

The table lists this clonotype with a count of one. The V and J genes are TRBV7-2 and TRBJ2-5; D is unresolved. The CDR3 loop spans 12 amino acids. The germline gives CDR1 SGHTA, CDR2 FQGNSA. The V end was cut by 5 bases, the J end by 4 bases, with 8 bases between. CDR3 in DNA: TGTGCCAGCAGCCCCGAGATAGAGACCCAGTACTTC. This codes for CASSPEIETQYF.

This clonotype was seen at least ten times. This chain connects TRBV7-2 to TRBJ2-1, with no clear D. CDR3 length: 13 amino acids. V was shortened by 5 bases and J by 5 bases, with 10 bases between the two germline ends. From germline, CDR1 is SGHTA and CDR2 FQGNSA. The CDR3 loop reads CASSIWVDNEQFF. CDR3 in DNA: TGTGCCAGCAGCATATGGGTCGACAATGAGCAGTTCTTC.

This clonotype was observed a handful of times. The gene calls are TRBV5-1 and TRBJ1-4; no definite D call. Germline CDR1 and CDR2: SGHRS and YFSETQ. This CDR3 region has 14 residues. The V and J ends lost 5 bases and 2 bases respectively, with 10 bases between them. The CDR3 reads CASRVLSTNEKLFF. Here the CDR3 DNA reads TGCGCCAGCAGGGTTTTGAGTACTAATGAAAAACTGTTTTTT.

The sample holds a few counts of this clonotype. This sequence joins TRBV7-2 and TRBJ2-1, with 10 bases lining up with TRBD2. Losses at the gene ends were 8 bases for V and 8 bases for J; bases not matched to a gene: 9. The CDR3 covers 14 residues. Germline CDR1 reads SGHTA; CDR2 reads FQGNSA. CDR3 residues: CASRAGGPLYEQFF. The CDR3 bases are TGTGCCAGCCGAGCGGGGGGGCCTTTATATGAGCAGTTCTTC.

The rearrangement uses TRBV12-3 or TRBV12-4 and TRBJ2-7; tentatively, D is TRBD2 (5 bases). The CDR3 loop spans 12 amino acids. The V end lost 3 bases, the J end lost 6 bases, and 9 bases lay between the germline ends. The CDR3 sequence is CASSFRAGEQYV. In nucleotides, the CDR3 is TGTGCCAGCAGTTTCCGGGCGGGCGAGCAGTACGTC.

The chain is built from TRBV7-3 and TRBJ2-3; 7 positions match TRBD2. The CDR3 is made up of 15 amino acids. Germline CDR1 and CDR2: SGHTA and FQGTGA. J gave up 3 bases and V 5 bases, and 8 bases lay outside the gene matches. CDR3 coding DNA: TGTGCCAGCAGCCTTAGCGGGTTTTCAACAGATACGCAGTATTTT. This gives the protein CASSLSGFSTDTQYF.

At least ten counts were recorded for this clonotype. A read error may account for a junction end that differs from germline. This chain connects TRBV4-3 to TRBJ2-7, with D uncertain. Looked up from germline, CDR1 is LGHNA and CDR2 is YSLEER. The CDR3 extends over 16 amino acids. CDR3 nucleotides: TGCGCCAGCAGTCAAGAAGCAACCGCGTCAGACTACGAGCAGTACTTC. Translated: CASSQEATASDYEQYF.